This T cell receptor (beta chain) was profiled in a study of T cell responses to AZD1222 COVID-19 vaccine. Regarding the study as a whole: Breadth and depth of Spike-specific TCRs rose after two AZD1222 doses. Reports indicate that nearly half of spike-specific TCRs are directed at unmutated variant regions. Vaccine-related CD4 TCRs covered spike, predominating at 160-218 and 743-854.

Profiled with immunoSEQ multiplex PCR; TCRdb holds only in-frame clones, not every one. In the table there are about 270,000 clones, 94% of which are singletons. Germline loops: CDR1 SNHLY, CDR2 FYNNEI. V lost 6 bases, J lost 1 base, and 12 bases lay in between. CDR3 size: 14 residues. Points on this clone: The antigen is not known.

Both about-4-week and about-12-week second-dose recipients were combined. This TCR was recovered from an adult who received the AZD1222 COVID-19 vaccine. Sequenced here: peripheral blood, sampled 28 days after the second AZD1222 dose. The chain uses TRBV2 and TRBJ2-5; maybe TRBD2 (5 bases). The CDR3 DNA reads TGTGCCAGCAGCCAACAAGGACTCCAAGAGACCCAGTACTTC. This sequence encodes CASSQQGLQETQYF.